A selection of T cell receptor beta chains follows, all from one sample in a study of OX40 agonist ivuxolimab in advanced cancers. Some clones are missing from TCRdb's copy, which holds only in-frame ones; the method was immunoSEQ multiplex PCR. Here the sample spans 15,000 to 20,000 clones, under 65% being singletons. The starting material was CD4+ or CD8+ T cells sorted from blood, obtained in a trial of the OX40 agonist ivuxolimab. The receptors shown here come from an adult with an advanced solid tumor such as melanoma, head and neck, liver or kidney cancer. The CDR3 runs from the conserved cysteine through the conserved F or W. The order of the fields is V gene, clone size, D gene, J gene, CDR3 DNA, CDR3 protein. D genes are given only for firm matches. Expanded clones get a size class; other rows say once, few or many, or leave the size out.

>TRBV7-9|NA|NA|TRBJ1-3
TGTGCCAGCAGCCCCGGACAGCGGGGCCTCTCTGGAAACACCATATATTTT
CASSPGQRGLSGNTIYF
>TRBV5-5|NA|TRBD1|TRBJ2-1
TGTGCCAGCAGCTCGGACAGGGTATCCTACAATGAGCAGTTCTTC
CASSSDRVSYNEQFF
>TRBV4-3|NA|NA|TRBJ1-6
TGCGCCAGCAGCCAAGCCTCCGGGGTCTATAATTCACCCCTCCACTTT
CASSQASGVYNSPLHF
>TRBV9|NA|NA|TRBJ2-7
TGTGCCAGCAGCGTAGACGGCTACGAGCAGTACTTC
CASSVDGYEQYF
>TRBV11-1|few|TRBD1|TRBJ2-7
TGTGCCAGCAGCTCGGGACAGGGAGGCTACGAGCAGTACTTC
CASSSGQGGYEQYF
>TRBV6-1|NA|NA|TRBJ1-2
TGTGCCAGCAGTAAGGACTATGGCTACACCTTC
CASSKDYGYTF
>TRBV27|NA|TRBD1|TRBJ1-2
TGTGCCAGCAGTCCACAGGGGGTGAATCTGAACTATGGCTACACCTTC
CASSPQGVNLNYGYTF
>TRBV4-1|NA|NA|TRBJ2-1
TGCGCCAGCAGCCAAGGGACCTACAATGAGCAGTTCTTC
CASSQGTYNEQFF
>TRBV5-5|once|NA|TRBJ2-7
TGTGCCAGCAGCTTGGGGGCAGGGCTATCCTACGAGCAGTACTTC
CASSLGAGLSYEQYF
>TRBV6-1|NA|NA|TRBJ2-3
TGTGCCGCTTCCCTGGGGGATACGCAGTATTTT
CAASLGDTQYF
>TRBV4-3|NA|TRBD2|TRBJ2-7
TGCGCCAGCAGCCAAGTGGAGCGGGGGGTCTACGAGCAGTACTTC
CASSQVERGVYEQYF
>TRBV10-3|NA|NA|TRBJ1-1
TGTGCCATCAGTGAGTCGACAGGTTTGAACACTGAAGCTTTCTTT
CAISESTGLNTEAFF
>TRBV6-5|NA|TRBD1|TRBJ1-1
TGTGCCAGCAGTTTGGGGACAGGCGTGTCGACTGAAGCTTTCTTT
CASSLGTGVSTEAFF
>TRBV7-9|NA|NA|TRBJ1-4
TGTGCCAGCAGCTTTGGGCAGAATGAAAAACTGTTTTTT
CASSFGQNEKLFF
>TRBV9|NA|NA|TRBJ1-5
TGTGCCAGCAGCGTAGGGGCCGCGGAAGGGGAGCCCCAGCATTTT
CASSVGAAEGEPQHF
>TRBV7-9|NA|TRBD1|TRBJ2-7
TGTGCCAGCAGCTTCACAGGGGTCGAGCAGTACTTC
CASSFTGVEQYF
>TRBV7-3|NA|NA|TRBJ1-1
TGTGCCAGCAGCTTAGGACATTTCATGAACACTGAAGCTTTCTTT
CASSLGHFMNTEAFF
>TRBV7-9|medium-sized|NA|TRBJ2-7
TGTGCCAGCAGCCCCCGACAGACCTACGAGCAGTACTTC
CASSPRQTYEQYF
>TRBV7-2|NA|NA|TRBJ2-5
TGTGCCAGCAGCCGTTCTTCGGGCTCGTACCAAGAGACCCAGTACTTC
CASSRSSGSYQETQYF
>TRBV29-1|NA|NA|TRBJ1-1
TGCAGCGTTATAGAATCGGGGGCCACTGAAGCTTTCTTT
CSVIESGATEAFF
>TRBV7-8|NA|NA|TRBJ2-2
TGTGCCAGCAGCTCTCGGGGGAACACCGGGGAGCTGTTTTTT
CASSSRGNTGELFF
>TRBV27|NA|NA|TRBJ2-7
TGTGCCAGCAGTGCTCCCTCCTACGAGCAGTACTTC
CASSAPSYEQYF
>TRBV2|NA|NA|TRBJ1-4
TGTGCCAGCAAGTCAGGGTCCGGAGAAAAACTGTTTTTT
CASKSGSGEKLFF
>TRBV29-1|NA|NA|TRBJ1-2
TGCAGCGTCTTAGGGTACGGGGGCTATGGCTACACCTTC
CSVLGYGGYGYTF
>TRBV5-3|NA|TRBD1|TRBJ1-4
TGTGCCAGAAGCTTGGACAGGGGAAACGAAAAACTGTTTTTT
CARSLDRGNEKLFF
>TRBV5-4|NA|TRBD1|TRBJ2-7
TGTGCCAGCAGCTTTTGGACAGGGTTGCCCGGCGAGCAGTACTTC
CASSFWTGLPGEQYF
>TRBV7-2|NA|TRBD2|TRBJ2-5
TGTGCCAGCAGCTTAGTTGGGACTAGCGGGGAGACCCAGTACTTC
CASSLVGTSGETQYF
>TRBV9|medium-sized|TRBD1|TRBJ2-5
TGTGCCAGCAGCGTCACAGGGGGCGACCAGACCCAGTACTTC
CASSVTGGDQTQYF
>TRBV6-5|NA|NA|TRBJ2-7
TGTGCCAGCAGTGCTACGGGACAAAGCACGTACGAGCAGTACTTC
CASSATGQSTYEQYF
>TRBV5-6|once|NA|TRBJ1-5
TGTGCCAGCAGCTTACTTAATCAGCCCCAGCATTTT
CASSLLNQPQHF
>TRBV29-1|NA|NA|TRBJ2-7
TGCAGCGTGGGGGGACAGCTCTACGAGCAGTACTTC
CSVGGQLYEQYF
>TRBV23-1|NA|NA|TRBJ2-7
TGCGCCAGCAGCCAGGCGTGGCAGGGCTACGAGCAGTACTTC
CASSQAWQGYEQYF
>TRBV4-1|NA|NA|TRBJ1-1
TGCGCCAGCAGCCTTGCGACAGGGAACACTGAAGCTTTCTTT
CASSLATGNTEAFF
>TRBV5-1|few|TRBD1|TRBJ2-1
TGCGCCAGCAGCTTGGGCCAGGGGGTCTACAATGAGCAGTTCTTC
CASSLGQGVYNEQFF
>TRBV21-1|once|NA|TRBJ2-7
TGTGCCAGGCGGCGAGGCAGGGGTGGAGGGGCTAGCTCCTACGAGCAGTACTTC
CARRRGRGGGASSYEQYF
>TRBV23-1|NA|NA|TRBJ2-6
TGCGCCAGCAGTGCTACGTTTACGCAACAAAGTCGGGCCAACGTCCTGACTTTC
CASSATFTQQSRANVLTF
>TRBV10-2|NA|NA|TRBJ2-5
TGCGCCAGCAGTGAGGGGTGGGGCCAAGAGACCCAGTACTTC
CASSEGWGQETQYF
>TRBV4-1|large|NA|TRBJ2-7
TGCGCCAGCAGCCAGGCGTGGCAGGGCTACGAGCAGTACTTC
CASSQAWQGYEQYF
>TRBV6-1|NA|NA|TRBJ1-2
TGTGCCAGCAGTCCAACCCAGACAAACTATGGCTACACCTTC
CASSPTQTNYGYTF
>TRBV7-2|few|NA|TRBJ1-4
TGTGCCAGCAGCTTAGCTAACGGAAGGATGTTTTTT
CASSLANGRMFF
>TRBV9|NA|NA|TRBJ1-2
TGTGCCAGCAGCCCCTGGTTGGGGACTCTCTATGGCTACACCTTC
CASSPWLGTLYGYTF
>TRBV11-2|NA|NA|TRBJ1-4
TGTGCCAGCAGCCCCATATTGTCAACTAATGAAAAACTGTTTTTT
CASSPILSTNEKLFF
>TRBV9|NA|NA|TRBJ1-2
TGTGCCAGCAGCGTAGCGGGCACCAGCTACACCTTC
CASSVAGTSYTF
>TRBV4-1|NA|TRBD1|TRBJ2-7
TGCGCCAGCAGCCAAGTAGGGGACAGCTCCTACGAGCAGTACTTC
CASSQVGDSSYEQYF
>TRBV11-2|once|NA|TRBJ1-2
TGTGCCAGCAGCTTAGATACGGCAAACTATGGCTACACCTTC
CASSLDTANYGYTF
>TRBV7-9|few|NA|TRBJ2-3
TGTGCCAGCAGCTTAGTTAGTGGCCCAGATACGCAGTATTTT
CASSLVSGPDTQYF
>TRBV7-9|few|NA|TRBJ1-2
TGTGCCAGCAGCTTCCATGAGTACTATGGCTACACCTTC
CASSFHEYYGYTF
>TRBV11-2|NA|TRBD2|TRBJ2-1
TGTGCCAGCATCGCTTTGGAGGGACTAGCGGGGGGTTACAATGAGCAGTTCTTC
CASIALEGLAGGYNEQFF
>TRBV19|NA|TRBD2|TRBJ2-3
TGTGCCAGTAGTATAGGCCCAGCGGGGGAAGTAACAGATACGCAGTATTTT
CASSIGPAGEVTDTQYF
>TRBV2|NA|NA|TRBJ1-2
TGTGCCAGCAGTGCAGGGTACGATAACTATGGCTACACCTTC
CASSAGYDNYGYTF
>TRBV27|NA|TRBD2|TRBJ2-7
TGTGCCAGCACCCCCGGACTAGCGGTGACCTACGAGCAGTACTTC
CASTPGLAVTYEQYF
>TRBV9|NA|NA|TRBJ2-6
TGTGCCAGCAGCCCTCTTAGGGGACCAAAAACTTCTGGGGCCAACGTCCTGACTTTC
CASSPLRGPKTSGANVLTF
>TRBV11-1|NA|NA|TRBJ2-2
TGTGCCAGCAGCTTAGCGGCCAGCGACACCGGGGAGCTGTTTTTT
CASSLAASDTGELFF